Presented here are 23 T cell receptor beta chains from one specimen sequenced in a study of CD8+ T cells in alopecia areata. Sequencing templates came from extracted RNA that was reverse transcribed into cDNA. The method was immunoSEQ multiplex PCR; TCRdb's version includes in-frame clones alone and lacks a portion of them. The sample includes more than 100,000 clones, about half of them seen just once. Documented treatment: oral pan-JAK inhibitor, 5-10 mg twice daily. The sample consisted of CD4+ T cells sorted from blood, taken at week 4, from a patient treated with tofacitinib. Receptors originate from a human donor with alopecia areata.

This clone was picked up a small number of times. This sequence joins TRBV19 and TRBJ2-4; a possible D gene is TRBD1 (6 bases). CDR3 length: 13 amino acids. V was shortened by 9 bases and J by 4 bases, with 13 bases between the two germline ends. Germline loops: CDR1 LNHDA, CDR2 SQIVND (reference sequence). Here the CDR3 DNA reads TGTGCCAGCCGGGACATCAGTAAAAACATTCAGTACTTC. It specifies CASRDISKNIQYF.

Turning to this clone: A junction boundary mismatches the germline segment, possibly from a read error. The chain is built from TRBV30 and TRBJ1-2, with TRBD1 identical over 9 bases. The length of the CDR3 is 11 residues. Germline loops: CDR1 GTSNPN, CDR2 SVGIG (reference sequence). The CDR3: CAWGGTGSIAF. For the CDR3, the DNA is TGTGCCTGGGGAGGGACAGGGTCCATCGCCTTC.

The chain carries TRBV6-6 and TRBJ2-3; D is unclear. The CDR3 extends over 11 amino acids. V lost 4 bases and J 3 bases, leaving 2 bases between the germline ends. Per germline, CDR1 MNHNY and CDR2 SVGAGI (reference sequence). The CDR3 region is CASSLTDTQYF. The DNA of the CDR3 is TGTGCCAGCAGTTTAACAGATACGCAGTATTTT.

This sequence joins TRBV30 and TRBJ1-5, with TRBD1 matching 7 bases. Germline V CDR1 and CDR2: GTSNPN, SVGIG (reference sequence). Unmatched junction bases numbered 4, after V lost 1 base and J lost 7 bases. This CDR3 is 13 amino acids long. CDR3 DNA sequence: TGTGCCTGGAGTGGGGACAGCAGGCAGCCCCAGCATTTT. It encodes CAWSGDSRQPQHF.

The rearrangement uses TRBV29-1 and TRBJ1-2; possible D gene TRBD1, 5 bases. There are 11 residues in the CDR3. The germline V gene encodes CDR1 SQVTM and CDR2 ANQGSEA. The DNA for the CDR3 is TGCACCGGGGCGGATTCCTATGGCTACACCTTC. Its translation is CTGADSYGYTF.

This clone was seen a single time. The chain joins TRBV30 to TRBJ1-2; unclear D gene. Trimming pared 1 base from V and 4 bases from J, leaving 16 bases between. Germline loops: CDR1 GTSNPN, CDR2 SVGIG (reference sequence). There are 15 residues in the CDR3. The CDR3 spells CAWSAHRLLLYGYTF. Here the CDR3 DNA reads TGTGCCTGGAGTGCACACAGACTTCTACTCTATGGCTACACCTTC.

The chain joins TRBV14 to TRBJ1-5, with 9 bases fitting TRBD1. CDR1 and CDR2 (germline): SGHDN, FVKESK. The V and J ends lost 2 bases and 9 bases, in that order; junction bases with no gene match: 17. The CDR3 totals 18 residues. CDR3 sequence reads: CASSQTGGLPRGVLPQHF. CDR3 in DNA: TGTGCCAGCAGCCAAACAGGGGGCCTACCACGAGGTGTATTGCCCCAGCATTTT.

The chain uses TRBV27 and TRBJ1-5; D ambiguous. V was cut by 8 bases and J by 7 bases, with 15 bases left in between. CDR3 length equals 13 residues. Germline V gene data show CDR1 as MNHEY and CDR2 as SMNVEV (reference sequence). CDR3 nucleotide sequence: TGTGCCAGCGGGCCCCCGCGTAGGCAGCCCCAGCATTTT. Protein product: CASGPPRRQPQHF.

This clone was recorded a few times. The chain is built from TRBV29-1 and TRBJ1-2; a weak D match, TRBD1 (6 bases). Trimming pared 7 bases from V and 6 bases from J, leaving 24 bases between. This CDR3 contains 15 residues. From germline, CDR1 is SQVTM and CDR2 ANQGSEA. The CDR3 sequence: CSGLPLSGTNHGYTF. The DNA for the CDR3 is TGCAGCGGCCTCCCGTTATCAGGGACAAACCATGGCTACACCTTC. Together with reference TRBV29-1 and TRBJ1-2, the CDR3 gives the full variable domain: SAVISQKPSRDICQRGTSLTIQCQVDSQVTMMFWYRQQPGQSLTLIATANQGSEATYESGFVIDKFPISRPNLTFSTLTVSNMSPEDSSIYLCSGLPLSGTNHGYTFGSGTRLTVV.

This clone was counted between two and nine times. V usage is TRBV30 and J usage is TRBJ2-3; D is undetermined. The CDR3 totals 11 residues. V lost 3 bases, J lost 7 bases, and 8 bases lay in between. Germline V gene data show CDR1 as GTSNPN and CDR2 as SVGIG (reference sequence). CDR3 loop: CAWRTGYTQYF. The DNA of the CDR3 is TGTGCCTGGAGAACCGGTTATACGCAGTATTTT.

In its sample, this clone was seen a few times. CDR3 sequence reads: CASSPRHSPGELFF. As DNA, the CDR3 is TGTGCCAGCAGTCCCCGCCACTCACCCGGGGAGCTGTTTTTT. J is TRBJ2-2 and V is TRBV6-1, with D unresolved. The CDR3 runs 14 residues. Germline loops: CDR1 MNHNS, CDR2 SASEGT. The V end was cut by 5 bases, the J end by 6 bases, with 13 bases between.

J is TRBJ1-2 and V is TRBV25-1; weak D call: TRBD1 (5 bases). V lost 5 bases to trimming and J lost 5 bases, with 9 bases between them. The germline CDR1 and CDR2 sequences are MGHDK and SYGVNS. The CDR3 runs 12 residues. The CDR3 DNA reads TGTGCCAGCAGTTTGCGGGGGTATGGCTACACCTTC. It is translated as CASSLRGYGYTF.

This clone has more than one count but fewer than ten. The chain links TRBV30 to TRBJ1-2; D call uncertain. The CDR3 runs 14 residues. V was shortened by 1 base and J by 5 bases, with 14 bases between the two germline ends. Germline loops: CDR1 GTSNPN, CDR2 SVGIG (reference sequence). The CDR3 region is CAWSEIPRRYGYTF. CDR3 coding DNA: TGTGCCTGGAGTGAGATACCTCGGCGGTATGGCTACACCTTC.

This clone was seen a handful of times. The rearrangement links TRBV5-4 to TRBJ2-3, with TRBD2 matching over 12 bases. CDR3 length: 16 amino acids. The V gene end was trimmed by 2 bases and the J gene end by 2 bases; junction bases not matched to a gene: 3. Per germline, CDR1 SGHNT and CDR2 YYREEE (reference sequence). The chain's CDR3 is CASSFGLAGNTDTQYF. CDR3 DNA: TGTGCCAGCAGCTTCGGACTAGCGGGAAACACAGATACGCAGTATTTT.

V is TRBV6-4 and J is TRBJ2-1; TRBD2 might be the D (5 bases). Per germline, CDR1 MRHNA and CDR2 SNTAGT. The CDR3 sequence is 15 residues long. V shed 10 bases and J shed 0 bases, with 16 bases lying between them. The CDR3 region is CATSPIGSSYNEQFF. CDR3 DNA: TGTGCCACTTCTCCGATTGGGAGCTCCTACAATGAGCAGTTCTTC.

The genes are TRBV28 and TRBJ2-7, with TRBD2 matching over 11 bases. Germline V gene lookup returns CDR1 MDHEN and CDR2 SYDVKM. The CDR3 covers 15 residues. J was trimmed by 3 bases and V by 5 bases; bases with no gene match: 6. The CDR3: CASSPRLAGHYEQYF. The CDR3 DNA follows: TGTGCCAGCAGTCCCCGACTAGCGGGGCACTACGAGCAGTACTTC.

This chain links TRBV14 with TRBJ2-1; D is perhaps TRBD1 or TRBD2 (6 bases each). CDR1 and CDR2 (germline): SGHDN, FVKESK. V was clipped by 5 bases and J by 7 bases, with 21 bases between them. The CDR3 is made up of 16 amino acids. CDR3 sequence (DNA): TGTGCCAGCAGCGCACCCAATGAGGGGGGCCCTAATGAGCAGTTCTTC. This codes for CASSAPNEGGPNEQFF.

This sequence joins TRBV5-1 and TRBJ1-2; possible D gene TRBD1, 6 bases. V was trimmed by 0 bases and J by 4 bases, leaving 13 bases between them. The CDR3 runs to 15 residues. The V gene's germline CDR1 is SGHRS and CDR2 YFSETQ. This CDR3 is CASSLEAGAPYGYTF. DNA for the CDR3: TGCGCCAGCAGCTTGGAAGCAGGGGCGCCCTATGGCTACACCTTC.

The chain is built from TRBV7-2 and TRBJ1-2; weak D call: TRBD1 (6 bases). V was trimmed by 4 bases and J by 3 bases, leaving 15 bases between them. CDR1 is SGHTA and CDR2 is FQGNSA in the germline V gene. The CDR3 totals 15 residues. The CDR3 sequence: CASSSTLTGYYGYTF. The CDR3 nucleotides are TGTGCCAGCAGCTCCACCCTGACAGGCTACTATGGCTACACCTTC.

This clone was seen a handful of times. The gene calls are TRBV5-1 and TRBJ2-7; D is ambiguous. In germline, CDR1 is SGHRS, CDR2 YFSETQ. Deletions cut 6 bases from V and 5 bases from J, with 6 bases between. This CDR3 region has 10 residues. The CDR3 region is CASTCHEQYF. The CDR3 DNA reads as TGCGCCAGCACCTGCCACGAGCAGTACTTC.

The rearrangement links TRBV30 to TRBJ1-2, with TRBD1 as a possible D gene (6 bases). This CDR3 is built from 14 residues. V gave up 1 base and J gave up 6 bases, with 15 bases separating them. Germline V lookup: CDR1 GTSNPN, CDR2 SVGIG (reference sequence). CDR3 in amino acids: CAWSGPQGWNGYTF. The CDR3 coding sequence is TGTGCCTGGAGTGGTCCACAGGGATGGAATGGCTACACCTTC.

A remark on this clone: An end of the junction does not agree with germline; a read error may underlie this. The V gene is TRBV6-5, the J gene TRBJ1-2; no firm D call. The CDR3 is 8 residues long. Per germline, CDR1 MNHEY and CDR2 SVGAGI. The CDR3 reads CASSLGNF. CDR3 sequence (DNA): TGTGCCAGCAGTTTAGGGAACTTC.

The CDR3 loop is CASSRGDQETQYF. CDR3 in DNA: TGTGCCAGCAGCCGGGGGGACCAAGAGACCCAGTACTTC. The chain carries TRBV5-4 and TRBJ2-5, with 7 nucleotides matching TRBD2. Germline-derived CDR1 and CDR2 are SGHNT and YYREEE (reference sequence). The CDR3 consists of 13 residues. Trimming at V came to 4 bases and at J to 0 bases, leaving 0 bases not matched to a gene.